The next 30 T cell receptor beta chains were all read from a single sample in a study of T-cell memory formation after mild COVID-19. One entry per CDR3 protein results from TCRdb running MiXCR on the 5' RACE reads. The sample includes approximately 450,000 distinct CDR3 sequences, over 15% of them seen just once. Material for sequencing was PBMCs or a T cell subset sorted from them (not recorded which). Receptors originate from an adult woman who had mild COVID-19 (a few samples of this study predate the infection). Cell type and time point are not known.

This clonotype has more than one count but fewer than ten. For the CDR3, the DNA is TGTGCCAGCAGCTCTACTAGACAGACTACAAGCAATCAGCCCCAGCATTTT. Protein product: CASSSTRQTTSNQPQHF. The chain employs TRBV5-8 and TRBJ1-5, with a weak D call TRBD1 (5 bases). V was clipped by 3 bases and J by 1 base, with 17 bases between them. Germline CDR1 and CDR2: SGHTS and YDEGEE. The CDR3 contains 17 residues. Full variable domain (missing parts from reference TRBV5-8 and TRBJ1-5): EAGVTQSPTHLIKTRGQQATLRCSPISGHTSVYWYQQALGLGLQFLLWYDEGEERNRGNFPPRFSGRQFPNYSSELNVNALELEDSALYLCASSSTRQTTSNQPQHFGDGTRLSIL.

The V gene is TRBV7-3, the J gene TRBJ2-3; D is uncertain. The CDR3 length is 13 residues. Germline V gene lookup returns CDR1 SGHTA and CDR2 FQGTGA. Trimming removed 5 bases from V and 6 bases from J, with 12 bases in between. In nucleotides, the CDR3 is TGTGCCAGCAGCGAACGTCGGAAGGATACGCAGTATTTT. It specifies CASSERRKDTQYF. The whole variable domain, filled in from reference TRBV7-3 and TRBJ2-3, reads GAGVSQTPSNKVTEKGKYVELRCDPISGHTALYWYRQSLGQGPEFLIYFQGTGAADDSGLPNDRFFAVRPEGSVSTLKIQRTERGDSAVYLCASSERRKDTQYFGPGTRLTVL.

This clonotype turned up a few times. The rearrangement links TRBV29-1 to TRBJ1-1, with D unresolved. Deletions cut 7 bases from V and 10 bases from J, with 13 bases between. Germline V lookup: CDR1 SQVTM, CDR2 ANQGSEA. CDR3 length equals 10 residues. The CDR3 DNA follows: TGCAGCGGAGGGCCCGTAGGAGCTTTCTTT. Its protein product is CSGGPVGAFF.

This clonotype was seen more than once but under ten times. This chain joins TRBV6-1 and TRBJ1-1, with a tentative D call TRBD1 (5 bases). The germline V gene encodes CDR1 MNHNS and CDR2 SASEGT. Trimming took 8 bases from V and 1 from J, leaving 14 bases between them. This CDR3 has 14 amino acids. CDR3 DNA: TGTGCCAGCGATCGGGGCGGTTCGAACACTGAAGCTTTCTTT. Translation gives CASDRGGSNTEAFF.

The chain carries TRBV4-1 and TRBJ1-1; 12 nucleotides line up with TRBD1. The CDR3 extends over 16 amino acids. V trimming: 2 bases; J trimming: 12 bases; junction bases outside the gene matches: 13. Germline CDR1 MGHRA, CDR2 YSYEKL. DNA for the CDR3: TGCGCCAGCAGCCAATCGAGGGGGACAGGGGGCATCGGGTCTTTCTTT. Protein product: CASSQSRGTGGIGSFF.

CDR3: CASSQKTSGVYEQYF. CDR3 sequence (DNA): TGTGCCAGCAGCCAAAAGACTAGCGGGGTCTACGAGCAGTACTTC. The gene calls are TRBV3-1 and TRBJ2-7; 11 bases fit TRBD2. The CDR3 covers 15 residues. The V segment lost 2 bases and the J segment 3 bases; nucleotides outside the gene matches: 3. Looked up from germline, CDR1 is LGHDT and CDR2 is YNNKEL (reference sequence).

A few counts support this clonotype. The rearrangement uses TRBV7-2 and TRBJ2-1; D remains unclear. In germline, CDR1 is SGHTA, CDR2 FQGNSA. The V gene lost 5 bases and the J gene lost 6 bases, with 14 bases spanning the gap. The CDR3 contains 14 residues. In DNA form, the CDR3 reads TGTGCCAGCAGCAAGGGCCCCCCGAGCAATGAGCAGTTCTTC. It is translated as CASSKGPPSNEQFF.

This clonotype came up many times. The rearrangement joins TRBV27 to TRBJ1-4; no clear D gene. Trimming took 7 bases from V and 4 from J, leaving 13 bases between them. Germline V gene lookup returns CDR1 MNHEY and CDR2 SMNVEV (reference sequence). The CDR3 has 14 residues. The CDR3 is CASKEGRLNEKLFF. DNA for the CDR3: TGTGCCAGCAAGGAAGGGCGGCTTAATGAAAAACTGTTTTTT.

This clonotype was picked up a small number of times. The chain recombines TRBV6-2 or TRBV6-3 with TRBJ2-3; D ambiguous. The germline V and J ends were trimmed by 2 bases and 4 bases, with 4 bases remaining between them. The CDR3 runs to 12 residues. The germline gives CDR1 MNHEY, CDR2 SVGEGT. The CDR3 sequence is CASSYIADTQYF. The CDR3 DNA reads TGTGCCAGCAGTTACATAGCAGATACGCAGTATTTT.

This clonotype was recorded a few times. This chain links TRBV7-9 with TRBJ1-4; no definite D call. The CDR3 is 13 residues long. Trimming took 8 bases from V and 3 from J, leaving 10 bases between them. Germline values: CDR1 SEHNR, CDR2 FQNEAQ (reference sequence). The CDR3 coding sequence is TGTGCCAGCCCTAGCGACGCTAATGAAAAACTGTTTTTT. Its translation: CASPSDANEKLFF.

In its sample, this clonotype was seen many times. The genes are TRBV27 and TRBJ2-2; 10 nucleotides align to TRBD2. Germline CDR1 reads MNHEY; CDR2 reads SMNVEV (reference sequence). The CDR3 is 17 residues long. V was pared by 6 bases and J by 0 bases, with 7 bases of the junction left unmatched. CDR3 loop: CASSRRAGGPNTGELFF. In DNA, the CDR3 is TGTGCCAGCAGCAGGCGAGCGGGAGGGCCGAACACCGGGGAGCTGTTTTTT.

In nucleotides, the CDR3 is TGTGCCAGCTCACCACCGAGGGACAGGGCTGAAAAACTGTTTTTT. This sequence encodes CASSPPRDRAEKLFF. This chain links TRBV18 with TRBJ1-4, with TRBD1 matching 9 bases. The V gene's germline CDR1 is KGHSH and CDR2 LQKENI. V gave up 0 bases and J gave up 7 bases; unmatched junction bases: 3. The CDR3 is 15 amino acids.

This clonotype was counted between two and nine times. This rearrangement joins TRBV5-1 to TRBJ2-5; a possible D gene is TRBD2 (5 bases). Germline V CDR1 and CDR2: SGHRS, YFSETQ. The germline V and J ends were trimmed by 4 bases and 10 bases, with 20 bases remaining between them. This CDR3 has 14 amino acids. Here the CDR3 reads CASSPSQVREGQYF. The CDR3 DNA reads as TGCGCCAGCAGCCCCAGCCAGGTGAGAGAGGGCCAGTACTTC. Variable domain in full (rest from reference TRBV5-1 and TRBJ2-5): KAGVTQTPRYLIKTRGQQVTLSCSPISGHRSVSWYQQTPGQGLQFLFEYFSETQRNKGNFPGRFSGRQFSNSRSEMNVSTLELGDSALYLCASSPSQVREGQYFGPGTRLLVL.

The chain joins TRBV7-2 to TRBJ1-1; D is ambiguous. The ends were cut back, 5 bases at V and 8 bases at J, with 15 bases in the middle. The germline CDR1 and CDR2 sequences are SGHTA and FQGNSA. CDR3 length equals 13 residues. CDR3 coding DNA: TGTGCCAGCAGCGTAGGCAGGAGGAAGGAAGCTTTCTTT. As protein: CASSVGRRKEAFF.

To note about this clonotype: A much more abundant neighbour one base away suggests this may be a read error. This rearrangement joins TRBV11-3 to TRBJ2-1; a possible D gene is TRBD2 (6 bases). Trimming pared 5 bases from V and 0 bases from J, leaving 11 bases between. The CDR3 spans 15 residues. CDR1 SGHNT and CDR2 YENEEA come from the germline V gene. The chain's CDR3 is CASSPEGISYNEQFF. The CDR3 DNA reads as TGTGCCAGCAGCCCGGAGGGGATCTCCTACAATGAGCAGTTCTTC.

The chain is built from TRBV7-2 and TRBJ2-3; either TRBD1 or TRBD2 may supply D (5 bases each). The V end lost 4 bases, the J end lost 12 bases, and 11 bases lay between the germline ends. The V gene's germline CDR1 is SGHTA and CDR2 FQGNSA. The CDR3 extends over 11 amino acids. The CDR3: CASSYGAGQYF. CDR3 nucleotide sequence: TGTGCCAGCAGCTACGGGGCTGGACAGTATTTT.

The chain is built from TRBV4-2 and TRBJ2-1, with 9 bases matching TRBD2. The CDR3 sequence is 15 residues long. CDR1 is LGHNA, CDR2 YNFKEQ, per germline. Germline trimming cut 0 bases from V and 8 bases from J; bases unmatched to any gene: 5. CDR3 loop: CASSQERGGADEQFF. The CDR3 coding sequence is TGTGCCAGCAGCCAAGAGCGGGGGGGCGCGGATGAGCAGTTCTTC.

This clonotype was found a few times. J is TRBJ2-7 and V is TRBV25-1; tentative D call: TRBD2 (6 bases). Germline V gene data show CDR1 as MGHDK and CDR2 as SYGVNS. Trimming removed 2 bases from V and 2 bases from J, with 13 bases in between. This CDR3 has 15 amino acids. This chain's CDR3 is CASSEGGHATYEQYF. The CDR3 bases are TGTGCCAGCAGTGAAGGAGGGCACGCAACCTACGAGCAGTACTTC.

The chain has TRBV10-3 and TRBJ2-1, with TRBD1 identical over 8 bases. J was trimmed by 6 bases and V by 6 bases; bases with no gene match: 7. The V gene's germline CDR1 is ENHRY and CDR2 SYGVKD. The CDR3 sequence is 14 residues long. DNA for the CDR3: TGTGCCATCAGCGCCGGGACAGGCCCCAATGAGCAGTTCTTC. Its protein is CAISAGTGPNEQFF.

This clonotype was counted only a few times. The J gene is TRBJ1-1, the V gene TRBV5-1, with 8 bases identical to TRBD1. The CDR3 has 16 amino acids. Looked up from germline, CDR1 is SGHRS and CDR2 is YFSETQ. With V trimmed by 2 bases and J by 1 base, 7 bases remained unmatched. CDR3 sequence reads: CASSFSSGTGNTEAFF. The CDR3 DNA reads as TGCGCCAGCAGCTTCTCCTCCGGGACAGGGAACACTGAAGCTTTCTTT.

This clonotype is medium-sized in the sample. The rearrangement uses TRBV24-1 and TRBJ2-1; D gene unclear. CDR3 length equals 13 residues. V lost 4 bases and J lost 8, with 11 bases in between. The V gene's germline CDR1 is KGHDR and CDR2 SFDVKD. CDR3 bases: TGTGCCACCAGTGAGGTGGCGTGGGATGAGCAGTTCTTC. Translating gives CATSEVAWDEQFF.

The V call is TRBV19, the J call TRBJ1-1, with a possible D match to TRBD1 (5 bases). This CDR3 comprises 15 residues. Trimming took 6 bases from V and 5 from J, leaving 19 bases between them. Looked up from germline, CDR1 is LNHDA and CDR2 is SQIVND (reference sequence). The CDR3 DNA reads TGTGCCAGTAGCCCAAACGCCGGGGGGACGACTGAAGCTTTCTTT. Translated, it gives CASSPNAGGTTEAFF.

J is TRBJ2-7 and V is TRBV30; D remains ambiguous. Germline V gene sequence: CDR1 GTSNPN, CDR2 SVGIG (reference sequence). Trimming stripped 2 bases from V and 9 bases from J, with 11 bases between. The CDR3 runs 11 residues. The DNA for the CDR3 is TGTGCCTGGAGTACGCCGACCGCGCAGTACTTC. Its protein product is CAWSTPTAQYF.

This clonotype was picked up many times. This chain uses TRBV12-3 or TRBV12-4 with TRBJ2-7; a possible D gene is TRBD2 (6 bases). This CDR3 comprises 13 residues. The V gene lost 7 bases and the J gene lost 3 bases, with 13 bases spanning the gap. This chain's CDR3 is CASTGSGYYEQYF. Written as DNA, the CDR3 is TGTGCCAGCACTGGTAGCGGCTACTACGAGCAGTACTTC.

This chain joins TRBV7-9 and TRBJ1-2; TRBD1 matches 8 bases. Germline-derived CDR1 and CDR2 are SEHNR and FQNEAQ (reference sequence). The trim removed 5 bases at V and 4 bases at J, leaving 6 bases unmatched. The CDR3 is 14 residues long. The DNA for the CDR3 is TGTGCCAGCAGCACGCCGGACAGGGTCTATGGCTACACCTTC. Translated: CASSTPDRVYGYTF.

This clonotype occurred a few times. In nucleotides, the CDR3 is TGTGCCAGCAGCTTCACCAAGGTATTAACCAATGAGCAGTTCTTC. Encoded protein: CASSFTKVLTNEQFF. This chain links TRBV5-4 with TRBJ2-1; no clear D. V was clipped by 2 bases and J by 6 bases, with 15 bases between them. This CDR3 is built from 15 residues. The germline V gene encodes CDR1 SGHNT and CDR2 YYREEE (reference sequence).

V and J are TRBV7-2 and TRBJ2-1; no definite D call. The CDR3 is made up of 16 amino acids. With 1 base removed from V and 2 bases from J, the gap between germline ends came to 12 bases. Germline V CDR1 and CDR2: SGHTA, FQGNSA. DNA for the CDR3: TGTGCCAGCAGCTTAGTGTCCGCCTCCACCTACAATGAGCAGTTCTTC. It specifies CASSLVSASTYNEQFF.

The rearrangement uses TRBV9 and TRBJ2-5; 12 bases are shared with TRBD2. V lost 4 bases, J lost 4 bases, and 8 bases stayed unmatched. In germline, CDR1 is SGDLS, CDR2 YYNGEE. The CDR3 sequence is 16 residues long. The CDR3 coding sequence is TGTGCCAGCAGCCTTGGACTAGCGGGAAAGCGAGAGACCCAGTACTTC. Protein: CASSLGLAGKRETQYF.

This clonotype turned up a few times. The rearrangement links TRBV7-6 to TRBJ2-1; 7 bases fit TRBD1. V was pared by 5 bases and J by 12 bases, with 16 bases of the junction left unmatched. CDR3 length: 15 amino acids. The germline gives CDR1 SGHVS, CDR2 FNYEAQ. The CDR3 bases are TGTGCCAGCAGCCCCGGGCCAGGGGGTGAATTCGGGCAGTTCTTC. Residues: CASSPGPGGEFGQFF.

This clonotype was observed a few times. The V gene is TRBV5-1, the J gene TRBJ1-6; 7 bases are a match to TRBD1. The CDR3 totals 16 residues. The V gene's germline CDR1 is SGHRS and CDR2 YFSETQ. Trimming removed 0 bases from V and 9 bases from J; junction bases left unmatched: 9. CDR3 in amino acids: CASSLAGSRGISPLHF. In DNA, the CDR3 is TGCGCCAGCAGCTTGGCTGGCTCCAGGGGGATTTCACCCCTCCACTTT.